One and the same sample provided the 8 T cell receptor beta chains below, sequenced in a study of CD8 T cells in ankylosing spondylitis. Study observations and caveats: A TCR beta motif of several highly homologous variants appeared characteristic of ankylosing spondylitis blood.

One entry per CDR3 protein, called by TCRdb with MiXCR from the 5' RACE reads. The table lists 750,000 to 850,000 distinct CDR3 sequences, 12% of them singletons, with about 0.5% in the top ten. These receptors are not linked to any known antigen. Sequences were obtained from blood, either unsorted or a sorted T cell fraction (not recorded which). All receptors come from a male donor with ankylosing spondylitis.

This clonotype has ten or more counts. The J gene is TRBJ1-6, the V gene TRBV12-3 or TRBV12-4, with D unclear. V lost 7 bases, J lost 0 bases, and 16 bases lay in between. This CDR3 has 17 residues. The CDR3 spells CASTYRRLSSYNSPLHF. The CDR3 bases are TGTGCCAGCACCTACCGCCGATTGAGCTCCTATAATTCACCCCTCCACTTT.

This clonotype was counted at least ten times. The rearrangement links TRBV29-1 to TRBJ2-3; 14 bases are a match to TRBD2. Germline CDR1 and CDR2: SQVTM and ANQGSEA. This CDR3 has 17 residues. The ends lost 4 bases at V and 2 bases at J; junction bases unmatched: 8. The CDR3 here is CSVGGLAGGPLTDTQYF. As DNA, the CDR3 is TGCAGCGTTGGTGGACTAGCGGGGGGCCCCCTCACAGATACGCAGTATTTT.

In its sample, this clonotype was seen a few times. This sequence joins TRBV30 and TRBJ2-3; a weak D match, TRBD2 (5 bases). This CDR3 comprises 12 residues. The germline CDR1 and CDR2 sequences are GTSNPN and SVGIG (reference sequence). Trimming took 0 bases from V and 6 from J, leaving 7 bases between them. CDR3 coding DNA: TGTGCCTGGAGTGTTGGCGGGGATACGCAGTATTTT. Protein sequence: CAWSVGGDTQYF.

Only a few counts were recorded for this clonotype. The chain is built from TRBV4-3 and TRBJ2-6, with D tentatively TRBD1 (7 bases). Deletions cut 3 bases from V and 13 bases from J, with 25 bases between. The CDR3 loop spans 17 amino acids. The V gene's germline CDR1 is LGHNA and CDR2 YSLEER. CDR3 in amino acids: CASSHRGWTGAGSVLTF. CDR3 in DNA: TGCGCCAGCAGCCACCGTGGTTGGACAGGAGCGGGTAGTGTCCTGACTTTC.

A few counts support this clonotype. CDR3 residues: CAWSVPDTSMNTEAFF. In DNA, the CDR3 is TGTGCCTGGAGTGTACCCGACACAAGCATGAACACTGAAGCTTTCTTT. The J gene is TRBJ1-1, the V gene TRBV30, with D hard to call. This CDR3 is 16 amino acids long. Germline V CDR1 and CDR2: GTSNPN, SVGIG (reference sequence). Trimming cost V 0 bases and J 0 bases, with 14 bases left between them.

The chain combines TRBV6-2 or TRBV6-3 with TRBJ2-3, with unresolved D. The V gene lost 2 bases and the J gene lost 5 bases, with 5 bases spanning the gap. This CDR3 contains 12 residues. In germline, CDR1 is MNHEY, CDR2 SVGEGT. The CDR3 DNA reads as TGTGCCAGCAGTTACGTTAAAGATACGCAGTATTTT. Translated: CASSYVKDTQYF.

This clonotype was recorded at least ten times. V and J are TRBV4-2 and TRBJ2-5; TRBD2 matches at 13 bases. V was pared by 4 bases and J by 2 bases, with 4 bases of the junction left unmatched. Germline CDR1 LGHNA, CDR2 YNFKEQ. This CDR3 has 16 residues. The CDR3 DNA sequence: TGTGCCAGCAGCCTCGGGACTAGCGGGAATCAAGAGACCCAGTACTTC. Its protein is CASSLGTSGNQETQYF.

The rearrangement uses TRBV28 and TRBJ2-5; TRBD1 matches 9 bases. The V gene's germline CDR1 is MDHEN and CDR2 SYDVKM. CDR3 length equals 13 residues. Unmatched junction bases numbered 7, after V lost 10 bases and J lost 4 bases. CDR3 nucleotide sequence: TGTGCCACTACGACAGGGGGAAGAGAGACCCAGTACTTC. Its translation is CATTTGGRETQYF.